This T cell receptor (beta chain) was found in a study of blood T cell repertoires in COVID-19. Using immunoSEQ multiplex PCR, the repertoire was profiled, and TCRdb retains in-frame clones only, with some absent. The data contain 210,000 or so clones, around 84% of them singletons. V gave up 4 bases and J gave up 6 bases, with 13 bases separating them. This CDR3 spans 13 amino acids. The germline gives CDR1 SGHDN, CDR2 FVKESK. Input material: peripheral blood. This sequence was found in a woman of 80 years or more with active or convalescent COVID-19. V and J are TRBV14 and TRBJ2-7, with D tentatively TRBD2 (6 bases). Here the CDR3 DNA reads TGTGCCAGCAGCCTTCGCCGGGGGATCGAGCAGTACTTC. Translating it yields CASSLRRGIEQYF.